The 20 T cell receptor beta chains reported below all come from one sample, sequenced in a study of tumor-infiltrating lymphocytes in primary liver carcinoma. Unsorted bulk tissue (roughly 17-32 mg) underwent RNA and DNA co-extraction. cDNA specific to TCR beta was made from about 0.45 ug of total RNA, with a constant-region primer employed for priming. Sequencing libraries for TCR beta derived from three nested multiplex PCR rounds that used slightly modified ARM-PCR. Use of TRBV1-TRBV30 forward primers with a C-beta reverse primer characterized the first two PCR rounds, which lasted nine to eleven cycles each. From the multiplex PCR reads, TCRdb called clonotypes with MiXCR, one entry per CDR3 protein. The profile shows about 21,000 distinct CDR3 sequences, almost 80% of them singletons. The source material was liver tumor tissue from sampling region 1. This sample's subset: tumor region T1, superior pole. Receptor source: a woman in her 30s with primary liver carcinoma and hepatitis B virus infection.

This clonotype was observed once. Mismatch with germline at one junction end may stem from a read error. Written as DNA, the CDR3 is TGTACCAGAAGCTTGAGGTGGCAGCGGGAGTTTAAAGAGACCCAGTACTTC. It specifies CTRSLRWQREFKETQYF. The chain recombines TRBV5-6 with TRBJ2-5; TRBD2 matches at 8 bases. CDR3 length equals 17 residues. Per the germline V gene, CDR1 is SGHDT and CDR2 is YYEEEE.

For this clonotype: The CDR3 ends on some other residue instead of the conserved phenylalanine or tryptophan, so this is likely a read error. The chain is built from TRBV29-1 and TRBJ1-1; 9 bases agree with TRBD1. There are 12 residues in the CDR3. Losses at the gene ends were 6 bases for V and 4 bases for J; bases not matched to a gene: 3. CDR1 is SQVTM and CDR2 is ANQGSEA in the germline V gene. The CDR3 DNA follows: TGCAGCGTCGTGACAGGGGGCACTGAAGCTTTCATT. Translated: CSVVTGGTEAFI.

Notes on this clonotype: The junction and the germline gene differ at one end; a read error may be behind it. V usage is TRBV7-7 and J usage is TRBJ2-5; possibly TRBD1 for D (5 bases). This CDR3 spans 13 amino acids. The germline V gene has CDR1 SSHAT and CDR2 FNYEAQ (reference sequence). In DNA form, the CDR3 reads TGTGCTAGCAGCTGGACAAAATCAGAGACCCAGTACTTC. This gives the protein CASSWTKSETQYF.

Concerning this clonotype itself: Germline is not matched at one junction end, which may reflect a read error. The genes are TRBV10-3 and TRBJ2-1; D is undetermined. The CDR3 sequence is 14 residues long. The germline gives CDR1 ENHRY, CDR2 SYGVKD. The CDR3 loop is CAISPTATRYEQLF. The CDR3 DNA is TGTGCCATCAGTCCCACGGCGACCCGTTATGAGCAGCTCTTC.

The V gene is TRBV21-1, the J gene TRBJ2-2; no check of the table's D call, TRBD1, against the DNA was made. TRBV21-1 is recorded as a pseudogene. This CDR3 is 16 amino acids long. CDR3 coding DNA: TGTGCCAGCAGCAAGAAGGACAGGGCCCGCAGTGGGGAGCTGTTTTTT. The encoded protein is CASSKKDRARSGELFF.

Here the CDR3 DNA reads TGTACTCGGAACTCCCAAGGGGGCCCTGAAGCTTTCTTT. As protein: CTRNSQGGPEAFF. The V gene is TRBV30, the J gene TRBJ1-1; TRBD1 aligns across 7 bases. CDR3 size: 13 residues. Germline lookup yields CDR1 GTSNPN and CDR2 SVGIG (reference sequence).

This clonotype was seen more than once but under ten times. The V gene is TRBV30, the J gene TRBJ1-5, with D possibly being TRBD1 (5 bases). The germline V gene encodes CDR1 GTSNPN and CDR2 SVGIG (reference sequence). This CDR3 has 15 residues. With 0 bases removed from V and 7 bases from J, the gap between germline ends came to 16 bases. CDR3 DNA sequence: TGTGCCTGGAGTGTAATGGGACGGCTCAACCAGCCCCAGCATTTT. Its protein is CAWSVMGRLNQPQHF.

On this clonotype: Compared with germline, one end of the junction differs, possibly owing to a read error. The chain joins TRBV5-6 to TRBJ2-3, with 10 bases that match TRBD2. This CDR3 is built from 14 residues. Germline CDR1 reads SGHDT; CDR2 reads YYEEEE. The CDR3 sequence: CASSPLAGVDTQCF. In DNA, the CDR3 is TGTGCAAGCAGCCCGCTAGCGGGAGTAGATACGCAGTGTTTT.

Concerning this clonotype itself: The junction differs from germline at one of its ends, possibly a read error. The CDR3 nucleotides read TGTGCCAGCAACCGTCGTGGGGGGGCCCCCGGGGAGCTGTCTTTT. It yields the protein CASNRRGGAPGELSF. This chain connects TRBV11-3 to TRBJ2-2; D is possibly TRBD2 (7 bases). CDR1 and CDR2 (germline): SGHNT, YENEEA. This CDR3 contains 15 residues.

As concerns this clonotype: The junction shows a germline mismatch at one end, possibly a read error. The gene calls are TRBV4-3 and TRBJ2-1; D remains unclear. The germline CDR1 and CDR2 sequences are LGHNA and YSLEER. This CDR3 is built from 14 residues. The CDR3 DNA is TGCACCAGCAGCCACACAGAGTTGGTCAATGAGCACTTATTC. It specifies CTSSHTELVNEHLF.

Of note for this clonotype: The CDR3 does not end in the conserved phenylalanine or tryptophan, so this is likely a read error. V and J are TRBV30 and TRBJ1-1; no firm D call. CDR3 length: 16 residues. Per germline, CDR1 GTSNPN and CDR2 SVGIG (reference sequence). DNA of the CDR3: TGCGCCTGGGGTGTAGGTGGCAGGCTTCCGAACACTGAAGCTTTCTCT. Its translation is CAWGVGGRLPNTEAFS.

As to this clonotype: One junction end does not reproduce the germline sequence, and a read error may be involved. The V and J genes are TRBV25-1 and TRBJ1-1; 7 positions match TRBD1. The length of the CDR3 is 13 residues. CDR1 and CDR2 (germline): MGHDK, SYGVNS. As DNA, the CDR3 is TGTACCAGCAGTGAAGGGGGCAGGACTGAAGCTTTCTTT. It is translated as CTSSEGGRTEAFF.

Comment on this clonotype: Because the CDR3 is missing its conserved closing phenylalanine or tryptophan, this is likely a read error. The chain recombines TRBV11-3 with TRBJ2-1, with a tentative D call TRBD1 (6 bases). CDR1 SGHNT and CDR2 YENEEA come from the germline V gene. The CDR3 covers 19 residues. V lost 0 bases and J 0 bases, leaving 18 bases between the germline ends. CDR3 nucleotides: TGTGCCAGCAGCTTAGATTTTTTTTTCAGGGGAAGCTCCTACAATGAGCAGTTCCTC. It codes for CASSLDFFFRGSSYNEQFL.

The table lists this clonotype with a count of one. CDR3 region: CLSTSARNYEQYF. CDR3 DNA: TGTCTCAGCACCTCGGCCCGTAACTACGAGCAGTACTTC. This chain uses TRBV2 with TRBJ2-7; no reliable D call. Germline V gene lookup returns CDR1 SNHLY and CDR2 FYNNEI. The CDR3 sequence is 13 residues long.

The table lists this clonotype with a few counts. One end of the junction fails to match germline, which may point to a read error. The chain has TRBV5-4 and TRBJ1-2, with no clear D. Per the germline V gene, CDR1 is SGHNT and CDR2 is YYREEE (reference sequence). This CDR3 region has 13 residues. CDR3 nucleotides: TGTGCCACCAGCCCATTCCACGACTATGACTACACCTTC. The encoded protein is CATSPFHDYDYTF.

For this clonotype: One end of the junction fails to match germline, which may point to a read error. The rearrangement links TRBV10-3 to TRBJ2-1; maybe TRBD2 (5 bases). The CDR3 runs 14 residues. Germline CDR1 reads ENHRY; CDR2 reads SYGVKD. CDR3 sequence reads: CAISPTATRDELFF. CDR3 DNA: TGTGCCATCAGTCCCACGGCGACCCGGGATGAACTGTTTTTC.

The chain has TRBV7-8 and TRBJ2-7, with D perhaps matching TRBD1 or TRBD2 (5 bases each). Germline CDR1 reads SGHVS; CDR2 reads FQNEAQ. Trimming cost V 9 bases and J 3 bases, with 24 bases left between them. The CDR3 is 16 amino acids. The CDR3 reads CASSTPRGLALYEQYF. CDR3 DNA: TGTGCCAGTAGCACCCCCCGGGGCCTCGCCCTCTACGAGCAGTACTTC.

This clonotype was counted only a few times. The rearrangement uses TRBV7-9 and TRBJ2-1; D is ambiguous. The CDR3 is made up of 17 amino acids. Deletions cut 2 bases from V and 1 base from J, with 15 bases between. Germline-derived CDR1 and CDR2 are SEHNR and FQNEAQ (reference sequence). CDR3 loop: CASSLTYLVSSYNEQFF. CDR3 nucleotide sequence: TGTGCCAGCAGCTTAACGTACCTAGTCAGTTCCTACAATGAGCAGTTCTTC.

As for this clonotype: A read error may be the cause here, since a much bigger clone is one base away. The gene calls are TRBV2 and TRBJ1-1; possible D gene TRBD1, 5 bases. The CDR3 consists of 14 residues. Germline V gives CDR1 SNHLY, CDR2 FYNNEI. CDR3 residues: CASTLGRMNTETFF. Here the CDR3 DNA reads TGTGCCAGCACCCTGGGACGAATGAACACTGAAACTTTCTTT.

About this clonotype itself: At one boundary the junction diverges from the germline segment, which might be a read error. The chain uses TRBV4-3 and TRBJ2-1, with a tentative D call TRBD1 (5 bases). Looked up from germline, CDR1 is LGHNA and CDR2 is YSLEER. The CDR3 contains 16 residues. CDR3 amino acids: CANSQDRGSSYNEQFF. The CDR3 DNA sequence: TGCGCCAACAGCCAAGATAGGGGAAGCTCCTACAATGAGCAGTTCTTC.